The 2 T cell receptor beta chains in this list originate from one sample, sequenced in a study of blood T cell repertoires in COVID-19. Profiled with immunoSEQ multiplex PCR; TCRdb holds only in-frame clones, not every one. The table has around 93,000 clones, 81% seen once. Sequencing was done on a sample of peripheral blood. These receptors originate from a man between 60 and 75 years old with acute or convalescent COVID-19.

The chain joins TRBV28 to TRBJ2-7; 8 bases fit TRBD2. The CDR3 is 15 amino acids. Germline V gene data show CDR1 as MDHEN and CDR2 as SYDVKM. J lost 0 bases, V lost 2 bases, and 3 bases had no gene match. The CDR3 is CASSLGGGISYEQYV. CDR3 sequence (DNA): TGTGCCAGCAGTTTAGGCGGGGGGATCTCCTACGAGCAGTACGTC.

The rearrangement joins TRBV5-1 to TRBJ2-1; TRBD2 matches 14 bases. J gave up 10 bases and V 0 bases, and 0 bases lay outside the gene matches. The CDR3 is 14 amino acids. CDR1 is SGHRS, CDR2 YFSETQ, per germline. In nucleotides, the CDR3 is TGCGCCAGCAGCTTGGGGACTAGCGGGGGGGAGCAGTTCTTC. It specifies CASSLGTSGGEQFF.